Sequencing of this TCR beta chain was carried out in a study of regulatory T cells in long-lasting Graves disease. Arm-PCR of CDR3 regions and iRepertoire HTBI primers were the basis on which TCR beta libraries were built. TCRdb analysed the multiplex PCR reads with MiXCR anew, one entry per CDR3 protein. The sample yields 530,000 or so distinct CDR3 sequences, 15% to 20% seen once. The sample holds many counts of this clonotype. Noted time point: newly diagnosed GD, antithyroid drugs for less than 3 months. Construction of the TCR library relied on RNA isolated from PBMCs. With V trimmed by 1 base and J by 4 bases, 7 bases remained unmatched. CDR1 DFQATT and CDR2 SNEGSKA come from the germline V gene (reference sequence). This CDR3 is built from 15 residues. These data also featured in a second study, about T cells in Graves' hyperthyroidism and ophthalmopathy.

This sample comprised peripheral blood mononuclear cells (PBMCs), obtained at new diagnosis, from a patient treated with antithyroid drugs. The clonotype was recovered from a man aged 18 to 30 with Graves disease. The chain has TRBV20-1 and TRBJ2-1, with 7 positions matching TRBD2. The CDR3 sequence is CSARVASGKYNEQFF. As DNA, the CDR3 is TGCAGTGCTAGAGTGGCTAGCGGTAAATACAATGAGCAGTTCTTC.